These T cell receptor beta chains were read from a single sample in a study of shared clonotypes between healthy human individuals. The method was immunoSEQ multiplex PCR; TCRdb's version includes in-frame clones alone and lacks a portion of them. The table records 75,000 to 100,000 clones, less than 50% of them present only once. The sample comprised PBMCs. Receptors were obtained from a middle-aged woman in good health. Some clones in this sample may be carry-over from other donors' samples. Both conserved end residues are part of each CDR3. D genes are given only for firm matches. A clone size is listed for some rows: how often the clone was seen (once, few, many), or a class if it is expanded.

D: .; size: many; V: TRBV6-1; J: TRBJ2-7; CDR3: CASSEEGRGTYEQYF; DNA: TGTGCCAGCAGTGAAGAGGGCCGGGGCACCTACGAGCAGTACTTC
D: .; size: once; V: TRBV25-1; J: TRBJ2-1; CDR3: CASKVYNEQFF; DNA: TGTGCCAGCAAGGTCTACAATGAGCAGTTCTTC
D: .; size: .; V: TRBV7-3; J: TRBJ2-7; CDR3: CASSPGRYYEQYF; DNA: TGTGCCAGCAGCCCGGGACGGTACTACGAGCAGTACTTC
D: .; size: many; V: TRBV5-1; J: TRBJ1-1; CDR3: CASSLWGANRPFF; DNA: TGCGCCAGCAGCTTGTGGGGTGCCAACAGGCCTTTCTTT
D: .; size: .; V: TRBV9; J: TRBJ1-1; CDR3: CASSVTPENTEAFF; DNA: TGTGCCAGCAGCGTAACCCCAGAGAACACTGAAGCTTTCTTT
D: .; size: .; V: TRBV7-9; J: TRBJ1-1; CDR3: CATMGVSGEAFF; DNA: TGTGCCACCATGGGGGTATCCGGTGAAGCTTTCTTT
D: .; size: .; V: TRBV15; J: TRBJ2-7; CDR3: CATSGRTPPGEQYF; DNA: TGTGCCACCAGCGGCCGGACCCCCCCGGGGGAGCAGTACTTC
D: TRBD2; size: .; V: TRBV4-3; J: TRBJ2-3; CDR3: CASSRLAGVDTQYF; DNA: TGCGCCAGCAGCCGCCTAGCGGGAGTAGATACGCAGTATTTT
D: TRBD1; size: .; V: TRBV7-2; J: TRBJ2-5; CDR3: CASSPRQGSETQYF; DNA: TGTGCCAGCAGCCCCCGACAGGGGTCAGAGACCCAGTACTTC
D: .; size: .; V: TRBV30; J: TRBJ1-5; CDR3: CAWSGGPNQPQHF; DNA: TGTGCCTGGAGTGGAGGCCCCAATCAGCCCCAGCATTTT
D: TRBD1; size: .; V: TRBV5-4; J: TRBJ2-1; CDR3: CASSLGDRNNEQFF; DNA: TGTGCCAGCAGCTTGGGGGACAGAAACAATGAGCAGTTCTTC
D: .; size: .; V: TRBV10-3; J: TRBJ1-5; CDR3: CAIKSGSNQPQHF; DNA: TGTGCCATCAAATCGGGTAGCAATCAGCCCCAGCATTTT
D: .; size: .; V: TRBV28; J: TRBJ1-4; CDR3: CASSFRDEKLFF; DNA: TGTGCCAGCAGTTTCAGGGATGAAAAACTGTTTTTT
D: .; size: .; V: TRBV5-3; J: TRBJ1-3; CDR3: CAKDRTKYSGNTIYF; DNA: TGTGCCAAGGATCGAACAAAGTACTCTGGAAACACCATATATTTT
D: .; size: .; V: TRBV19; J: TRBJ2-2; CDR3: CASSFLGELFF; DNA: TGTGCCAGTAGTTTCCTCGGGGAGCTGTTTTTT
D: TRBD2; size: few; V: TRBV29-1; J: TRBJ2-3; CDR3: CSVRTSGGDTQYF; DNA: TGCAGCGTACGGACTAGCGGTGGAGATACGCAGTATTTT
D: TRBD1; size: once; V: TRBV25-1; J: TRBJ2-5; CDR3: CASRPSGGQWETQYF; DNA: TGTGCCAGCAGACCCTCAGGGGGACAATGGGAGACCCAGTACTTC
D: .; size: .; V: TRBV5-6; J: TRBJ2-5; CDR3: CASSLWLEETQYF; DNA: TGTGCCAGCAGCTTGTGGTTGGAAGAGACCCAGTACTTC
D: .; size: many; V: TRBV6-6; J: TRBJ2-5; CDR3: CASSSTGGETQYF; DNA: TGTGCCAGCAGTTCGACAGGTGGAGAGACCCAGTACTTC
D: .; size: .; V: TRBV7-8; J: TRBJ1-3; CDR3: CASSRAGGFGNTIYF; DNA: TGTGCCAGCAGCCGGGCGGGGGGGTTCGGAAACACCATATATTTT
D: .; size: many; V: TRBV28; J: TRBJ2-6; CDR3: CASSFNSGANVLTF; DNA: TGTGCCAGCAGTTTTAACTCTGGGGCCAACGTCCTGACTTTC
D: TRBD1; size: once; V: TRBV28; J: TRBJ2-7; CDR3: CASSSPTGHDEQYF; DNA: TGTGCCAGCAGTTCGCCGACAGGGCACGACGAGCAGTACTTC
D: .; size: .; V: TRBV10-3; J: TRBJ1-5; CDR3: CAISEQENQPQHF; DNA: TGTGCCATCAGCGAACAGGAAAATCAGCCCCAGCATTTT
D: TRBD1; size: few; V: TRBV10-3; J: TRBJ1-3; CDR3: CAIRDRGHSGNTIYF; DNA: TGTGCCATCAGGGACAGGGGGCATTCTGGAAACACCATATATTTT
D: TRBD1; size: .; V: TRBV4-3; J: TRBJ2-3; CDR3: CASSRDRGTDTQYF; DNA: TGCGCCAGCAGCCGGGACAGGGGCACAGATACGCAGTATTTT
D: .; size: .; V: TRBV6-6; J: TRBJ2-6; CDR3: CASRRGRSGANVLTF; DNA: TGTGCCAGCAGAAGGGGGAGGAGTGGGGCCAACGTCCTGACTTTC
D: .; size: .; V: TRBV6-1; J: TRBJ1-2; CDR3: CASSEFGVFVVYTF; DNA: TGTGCCAGCAGTGAATTTGGGGTCTTTGTTGTCTACACCTTC
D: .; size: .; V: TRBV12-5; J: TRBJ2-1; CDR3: CASGLVHGIAPSYNEQFF; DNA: TGTGCTAGTGGTTTGGTACATGGGATCGCCCCCTCCTACAATGAGCAGTTCTTC
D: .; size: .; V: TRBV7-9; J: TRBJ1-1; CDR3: CASSLGGLNWVNTEAFF; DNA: TGTGCCAGCAGCTTAGGGGGACTCAACTGGGTCAACACTGAAGCTTTCTTT
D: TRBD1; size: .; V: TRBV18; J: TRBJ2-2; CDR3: CASSPRDRDAELFF; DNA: TGTGCCAGCTCACCCCGGGACAGGGACGCGGAGCTGTTTTTT
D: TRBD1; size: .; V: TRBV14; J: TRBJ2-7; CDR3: CASSRGQGVGEQYF; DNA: TGTGCCAGCAGCCGGGGACAGGGCGTCGGAGAGCAGTACTTC
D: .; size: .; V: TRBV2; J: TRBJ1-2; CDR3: CASSDGRNYGYTF; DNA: TGTGCCAGCAGTGACGGCAGAAACTATGGCTACACCTTC
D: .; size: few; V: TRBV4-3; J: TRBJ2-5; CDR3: CASSQERASTQYF; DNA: TGCGCCAGCAGCCAAGAGCGAGCCTCGACCCAGTACTTC
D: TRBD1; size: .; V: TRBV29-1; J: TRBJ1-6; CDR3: CSVAAGGNSPLHF; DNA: TGCAGCGTTGCCGCAGGGGGAAATTCACCCCTCCACTTT
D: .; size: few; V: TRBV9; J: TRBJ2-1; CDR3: CASSGGKGYEQFF; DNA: TGTGCCAGCAGCGGCGGTAAAGGCTATGAGCAGTTCTTC
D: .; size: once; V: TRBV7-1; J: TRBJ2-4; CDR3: CASSLTAAKNIQYF; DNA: TGTGCCAGCAGCTTAACGGCGGCCAAAAACATTCAGTACTTC
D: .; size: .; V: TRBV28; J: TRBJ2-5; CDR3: CASSFTWETQYF; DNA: TGTGCCAGCAGTTTCACATGGGAGACCCAGTACTTC
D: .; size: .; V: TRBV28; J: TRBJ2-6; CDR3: CASSRPFSGANVLTF; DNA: TGTGCCAGCAGCCGCCCTTTCTCTGGGGCCAACGTCCTGACTTTC
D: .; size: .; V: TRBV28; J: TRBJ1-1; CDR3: CASSSLVSEAFF; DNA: TGTGCCAGCAGCTCCCTGGTGAGTGAAGCTTTCTTT
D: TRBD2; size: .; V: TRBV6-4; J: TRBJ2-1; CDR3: CASSDSGGSSNEQFF; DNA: TGTGCCAGCAGTGACTCCGGCGGGAGTTCCAATGAGCAGTTCTTC
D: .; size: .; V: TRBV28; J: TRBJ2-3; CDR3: CASGFSVGTQYF; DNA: TGTGCCAGCGGATTTAGTGTCGGTACGCAGTATTTT
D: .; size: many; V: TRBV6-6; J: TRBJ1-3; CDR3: CASSYPGASGNTIYF; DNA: TGTGCCAGCAGTTACCCCGGTGCCTCTGGAAACACCATATATTTT
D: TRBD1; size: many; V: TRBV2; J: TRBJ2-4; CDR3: CASSMTGVRKNIQYF; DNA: TGTGCCAGCAGCATGACAGGGGTTAGAAAAAACATTCAGTACTTC
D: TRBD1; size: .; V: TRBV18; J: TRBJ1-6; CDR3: CASSLGTANNSPLHF; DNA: TGTGCCAGCTCACTAGGGACAGCCAATAATTCACCCCTCCACTTT
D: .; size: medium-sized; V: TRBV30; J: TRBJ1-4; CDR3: CAWDKGRTLFF; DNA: TGTGCCTGGGACAAGGGGCGTACACTGTTTTTT
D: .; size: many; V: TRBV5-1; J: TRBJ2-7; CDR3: CASSLEGSNYEQYF; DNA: TGCGCCAGCAGCTTGGAGGGCAGTAACTACGAGCAGTACTTC
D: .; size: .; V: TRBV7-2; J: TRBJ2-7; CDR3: CASSLERETFYEQYF; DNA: TGTGCCAGCAGCTTAGAGAGGGAAACTTTCTACGAGCAGTACTTC
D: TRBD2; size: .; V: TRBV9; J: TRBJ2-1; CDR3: CASGRDSYNEQFF; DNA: TGTGCCAGCGGGAGGGACTCCTACAATGAGCAGTTCTTC
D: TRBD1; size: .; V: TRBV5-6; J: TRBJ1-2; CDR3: CASSFRDSPYGYTF; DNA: TGTGCCAGCAGCTTCCGGGACAGCCCCTATGGCTACACCTTC
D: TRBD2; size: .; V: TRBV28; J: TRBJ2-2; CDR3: CASSLVGRAYTGELFF; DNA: TGTGCCAGCAGTTTAGTCGGGAGGGCCTACACCGGGGAGCTGTTTTTT
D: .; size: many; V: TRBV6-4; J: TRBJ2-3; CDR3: CASSDGQETDTQYF; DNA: TGTGCCAGCAGTGACGGGCAGGAAACAGATACGCAGTATTTT
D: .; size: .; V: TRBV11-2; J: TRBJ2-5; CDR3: CASSQALEVETQYF; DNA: TGCGCCAGCAGCCAAGCCCTGGAGGTCGAGACCCAGTACTTC
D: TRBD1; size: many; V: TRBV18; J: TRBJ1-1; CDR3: CASSPTGGSGGTEAFF; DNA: TGTGCCAGCTCACCCACAGGGGGCTCAGGGGGCACTGAAGCTTTCTTT
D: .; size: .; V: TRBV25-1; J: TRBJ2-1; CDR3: CASSSGAYNEQFF; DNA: TGTGCCAGCAGTTCAGGAGCCTACAATGAGCAGTTCTTC
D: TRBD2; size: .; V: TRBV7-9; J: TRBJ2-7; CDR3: CASRPAGDHEQYF; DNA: TGTGCCAGCAGGCCCGCGGGAGATCACGAGCAGTACTTC
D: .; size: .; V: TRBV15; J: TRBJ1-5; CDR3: CATSRDRVGYNQPQHF; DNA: TGTGCCACCAGCAGAGACAGGGTGGGGTACAATCAGCCCCAGCATTTT
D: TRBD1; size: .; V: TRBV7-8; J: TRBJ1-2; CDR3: CASSTGGFPDYGYTF; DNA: TGTGCCAGCAGTACAGGGGGATTTCCGGACTATGGCTACACCTTC
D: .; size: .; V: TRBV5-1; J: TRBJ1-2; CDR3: CASSLGPPPTNYGYTF; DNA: TGCGCCAGCAGCTTGGGCCCCCCTCCGACTAACTATGGCTACACCTTC